Only a few counts were recorded for the clone carrying this T cell receptor (beta chain). These data belong to a study of human T cells and chemical hapten exposure. As for the study in general: Application of 0.01% DPC to the upper back was done by patch test, with a reading at 6 days.

CDR1 MNHNS and CDR2 SASEGT come from the germline V gene. This CDR3 is built from 15 residues. Trimming took 3 bases from V and 4 from J; bases not matched to a gene: 5. Documented time point: pre-sensitization, week 0. Treatment here: therapeutic diphenylcyclopropenone sensitization with weekly scalp DPC. TCRdb reprocessed the RACE reads with MiXCR, giving one entry per CDR3 protein. Of over 85,000 distinct CDR3 sequences in the sample, 10% to 14% were seen once. This specimen consisted of whole blood, obtained in connection with sensitization to the hapten diphenylcyclopropenone (DPC). The J gene is TRBJ1-1, the V gene TRBV6-1, with TRBD1 matching 10 bases. The receptor's source is an older woman with alopecia areata. Some clones in this sample may be carry-over from other donors' samples. CDR3 region: CASSDDRGLSTEAFF. The CDR3 DNA sequence: TGTGCCAGCAGTGACGACAGGGGGCTAAGCACTGAAGCTTTCTTT.